This TCR beta chain was observed in a study of T cells in localized non-small cell lung cancer. Study-level findings and limits: Tumor samples were not multi-region, leaving intratumor heterogeneity unexcluded. Greater blood T cell density accompanied longer overall survival. Turning up in adjacent lung were a median approximately 58 of the top 100 tumor clones. Maximal T cell clonality occurred in uninvolved adjacent lung, with tumor ranking below it.

TCRdb's copy holds only in-frame clones and misses some; the assay was immunoSEQ multiplex PCR. The data show over 20,000 clones, 65% to 85% seen once. This CDR3 is 13 amino acids long. V was shortened by 1 base and J by 2 bases, with 8 bases between the two germline ends. Germline CDR1 is GTSNPN and CDR2 is SVGIG (reference sequence). Worth noting for this clone: Its antigen remains unidentified.

The J gene is TRBJ2-5, the V gene TRBV30; maybe TRBD1 (5 bases). The TCR comes from a man between 40 and 70 years old with stage III squamous cell lung carcinoma. The specimen comprised peripheral blood, sampled before any cancer treatment. This CDR3 reads CAWSGGVQETQYF. CDR3 nucleotides: TGTGCCTGGAGTGGGGGCGTGCAAGAGACCCAGTACTTC.